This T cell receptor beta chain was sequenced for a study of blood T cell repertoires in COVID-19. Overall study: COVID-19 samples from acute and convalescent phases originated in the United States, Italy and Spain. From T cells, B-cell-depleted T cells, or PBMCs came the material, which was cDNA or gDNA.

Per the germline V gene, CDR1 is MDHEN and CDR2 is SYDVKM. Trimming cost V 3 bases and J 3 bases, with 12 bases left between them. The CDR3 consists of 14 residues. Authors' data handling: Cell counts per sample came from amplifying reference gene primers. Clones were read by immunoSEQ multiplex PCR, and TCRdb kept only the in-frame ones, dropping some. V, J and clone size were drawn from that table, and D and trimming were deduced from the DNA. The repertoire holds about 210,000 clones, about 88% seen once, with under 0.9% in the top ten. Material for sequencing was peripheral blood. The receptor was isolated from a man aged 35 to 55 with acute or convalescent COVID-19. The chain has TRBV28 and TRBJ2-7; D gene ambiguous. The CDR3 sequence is CASSFFHRFYEQYF. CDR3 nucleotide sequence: TGTGCCAGCAGTTTTTTCCATCGGTTCTACGAGCAGTACTTC.